The 2 T cell receptor beta chains reported below all come from one sample, sequenced in a study of blood T cell repertoires in COVID-19. TCRdb keeps only in-frame clones here, not all; method: immunoSEQ multiplex PCR. This sample has about 81,000 clones, with 82% found just once. The specimen sequenced was peripheral blood. Source of these receptors: a human donor in a cohort sampled during active COVID-19.

V gene TRBV18 combines with J gene TRBJ1-1, with D possibly matching TRBD1 (6 bases). The germline gives CDR1 KGHSH, CDR2 LQKENI. The CDR3 covers 13 residues. Trimming cost V 4 bases and J 1 base, with 7 bases left between them. This CDR3 is CASSQDRNTEAFF. CDR3 bases: TGTGCCAGCTCACAGGACAGGAACACTGAAGCTTTCTTT.

The chain employs TRBV11-3 and TRBJ2-7, with D uncertain. The V and J ends lost 0 bases and 6 bases respectively, with 9 bases between them. This CDR3 has 13 residues. The germline CDR1 and CDR2 sequences are SGHNT and YENEEA. The CDR3 region has the DNA TGTGCCAGCAGCTTAGACTATTCTCGCGAGCAGTACTTC. It specifies CASSLDYSREQYF.